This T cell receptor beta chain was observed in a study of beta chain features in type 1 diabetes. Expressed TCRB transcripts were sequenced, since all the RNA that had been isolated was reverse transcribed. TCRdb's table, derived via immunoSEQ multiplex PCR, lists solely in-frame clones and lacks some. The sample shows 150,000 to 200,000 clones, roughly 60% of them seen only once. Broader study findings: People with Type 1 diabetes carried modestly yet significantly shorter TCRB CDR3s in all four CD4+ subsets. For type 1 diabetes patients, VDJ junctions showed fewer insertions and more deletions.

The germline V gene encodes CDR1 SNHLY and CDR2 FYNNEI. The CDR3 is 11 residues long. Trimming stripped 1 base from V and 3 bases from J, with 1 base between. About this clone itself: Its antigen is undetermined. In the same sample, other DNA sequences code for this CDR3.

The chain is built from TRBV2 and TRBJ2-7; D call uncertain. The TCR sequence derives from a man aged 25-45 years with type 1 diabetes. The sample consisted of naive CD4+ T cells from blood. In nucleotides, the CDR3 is TGTGCCAGCAGTGAAGGCTACGAGCAGTACTTC. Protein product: CASSEGYEQYF.